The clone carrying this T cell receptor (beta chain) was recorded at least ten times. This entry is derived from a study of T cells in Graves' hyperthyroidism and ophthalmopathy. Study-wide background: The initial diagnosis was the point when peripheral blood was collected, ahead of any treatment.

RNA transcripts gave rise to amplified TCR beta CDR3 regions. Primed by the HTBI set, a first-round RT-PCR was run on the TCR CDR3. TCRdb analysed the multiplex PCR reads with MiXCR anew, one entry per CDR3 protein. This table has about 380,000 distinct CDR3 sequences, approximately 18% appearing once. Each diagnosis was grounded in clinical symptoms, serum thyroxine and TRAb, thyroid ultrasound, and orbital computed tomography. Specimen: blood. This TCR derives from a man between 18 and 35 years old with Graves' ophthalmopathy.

As DNA, the CDR3 is TGTGCCAGCAGCTTGGACACCGACTATGGCTACACCTTC. It specifies CASSLDTDYGYTF. This chain links TRBV5-6 with TRBJ1-2; no clear D gene. The length of the CDR3 is 13 residues. Trimming cost V 0 bases and J 3 bases, with 6 bases left between them. CDR1 SGHDT and CDR2 YYEEEE come from the germline V gene.